The entry below gives a single TCR beta chain sequence along with its context. The data originate from a study of blood T cell repertoires in COVID-19. With 3 bases clipped from V and 4 bases from J, the junction kept 4 bases outside the gene matches. The CDR3 is 15 residues long. Germline V CDR1 and CDR2: KGHSH, LQKENI. The data were produced by immunoSEQ multiplex PCR, yet TCRdb's version contains in-frame clones alone and is incomplete. The data hold a few hundred thousand clones, with approximately 90% observed a single time. The receptor was derived from a middle-aged woman who had been exposed to COVID-19. What was sequenced was PBMCs or T cells enriched from blood (not recorded which). This sequence joins TRBV18 and TRBJ2-2; TRBD2 matches at 8 bases. CDR3: CASSPGLEITGELFF. The CDR3, as DNA: TGTGCCAGCTCACCGGGACTAGAGATCACCGGGGAGCTGTTTTTT. Filled out from reference TRBV18 and TRBJ2-2, the complete variable domain reads NAGVMQNPRHLVRRRGQEARLRCSPMKGHSHVYWYRQLPEEGLKFMVYLQKENIIDESGMPKERFSAEFPKEGPSILRIQQVVRGDSAAYFCASSPGLEITGELFFGEGSRLTVL.